This T cell receptor beta chain is from a study of Ad26.COV2.S vaccination and SARS-CoV-2 variants. Worth noting for this clone: What it binds is not known.

Whole-study findings and limits: Greater spike-specific TCR breadth was seen in vaccine recipients than in placebo recipients. Considerable breadth of spike-specific CD8+ and CD4+ T cell responses has reportedly been documented following vaccination. Breadth measured for non-spike TCRs was similar across vaccine and placebo recipients.

Germline CDR1 reads KGHDR; CDR2 reads SFDVKD. The CDR3 runs 13 residues. Trimming cost V 9 bases and J 1 base, with 11 bases left between them. Clones were sequenced by immunoSEQ multiplex PCR, and TCRdb holds only the in-frame ones, with some missing. Of about 180,000 clones listed, roughly nine tenths were seen once; the top ten hold about 5.5%. The TCR was taken from a human donor who had recovered from COVID-19. This chain uses TRBV24-1 with TRBJ2-5, with unresolved D. Sequenced material: peripheral blood, taken after recovery from COVID-19. The DNA of the CDR3 is TGTGCCACCTCAGCTGGCAGCCAAGAGACCCAGTACTTC. Translated, it gives CATSAGSQETQYF.